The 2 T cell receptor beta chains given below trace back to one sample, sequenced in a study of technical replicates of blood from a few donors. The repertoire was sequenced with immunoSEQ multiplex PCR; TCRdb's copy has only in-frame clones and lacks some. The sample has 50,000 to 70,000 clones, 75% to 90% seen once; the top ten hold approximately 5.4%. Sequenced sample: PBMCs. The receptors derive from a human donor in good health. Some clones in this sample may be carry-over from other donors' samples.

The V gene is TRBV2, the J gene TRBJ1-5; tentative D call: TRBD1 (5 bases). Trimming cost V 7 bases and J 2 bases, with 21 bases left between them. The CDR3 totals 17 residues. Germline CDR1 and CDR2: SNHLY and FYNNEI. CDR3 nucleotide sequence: TGTGCCAGCAACGACCCACCCGGGGGGTGGGGCAATCAGCCCCAGCATTTT. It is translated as CASNDPPGGWGNQPQHF.

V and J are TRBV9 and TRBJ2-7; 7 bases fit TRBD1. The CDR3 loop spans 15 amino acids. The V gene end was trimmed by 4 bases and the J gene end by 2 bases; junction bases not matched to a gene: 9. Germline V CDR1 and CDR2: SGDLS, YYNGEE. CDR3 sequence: CASSLRTGVTYEQYF. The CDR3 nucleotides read TGTGCCAGCAGCTTACGGACAGGAGTCACCTACGAGCAGTACTTC.